This T cell receptor (beta chain) was retrieved from a study of cytomegalovirus exposure and HLA in healthy donors. The study, taken as a whole, reports: An analysis done earlier found most TCR beta V segments productive about 90% or about 30% of the time.

This clone occurred a few times. The antigen is not known. PCR primers comprised 60 Vbeta and 13 Jbeta primers. Using immunoSEQ multiplex PCR, the repertoire was profiled, and TCRdb retains in-frame clones only, with some absent. This table holds 100,000 to 150,000 clones, under 20% found once. The germline gives CDR1 MGHRA, CDR2 YSYEKL. The CDR3 is 14 amino acids. V lost 4 bases and J lost 6, with 14 bases in between. The sample comprised PBMCs. V and J are TRBV4-1 and TRBJ2-3; D is unclear. The TCR originated in a female donor in good health and CMV-seropositive. The CDR3 DNA reads as TGCGCCAGCAGCCCCTGGGCACAAGAGGATACGCAGTATTTT. Its protein product is CASSPWAQEDTQYF.